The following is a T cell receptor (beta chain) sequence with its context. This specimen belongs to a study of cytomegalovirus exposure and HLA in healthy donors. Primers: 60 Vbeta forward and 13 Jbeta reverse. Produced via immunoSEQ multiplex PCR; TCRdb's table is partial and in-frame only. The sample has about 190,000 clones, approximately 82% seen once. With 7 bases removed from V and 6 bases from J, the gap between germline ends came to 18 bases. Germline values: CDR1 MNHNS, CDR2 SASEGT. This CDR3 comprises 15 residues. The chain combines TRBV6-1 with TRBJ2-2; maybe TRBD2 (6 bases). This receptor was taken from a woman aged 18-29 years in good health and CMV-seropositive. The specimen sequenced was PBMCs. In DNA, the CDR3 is TGTGCCAGCACCCCAAGGAGGGTTTGGGCCGGGGAGCTGTTTTTT. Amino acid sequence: CASTPRRVWAGELFF.